What follows are 15 T cell receptor beta chains derived from one specimen sequenced in a study of CD8 T cells in Susac syndrome. An input of about 0.45 to 1 ug of RNA was subjected to reverse transcription using random hexamers. TCRdb re-called the immunoSEQ multiplex PCR reads with MiXCR, one entry per CDR3 protein. Found here are 150,000 to 200,000 distinct CDR3 sequences, roughly 92% of them singletons; the top ten hold 0.095% to 0.12%. Sequencing input: CD4+ T cells from PBMCs. Receptor source: a human donor in good health.

This rearrangement joins TRBV7-9 to TRBJ2-7, with 8 positions matching TRBD2. V shed 3 bases, J shed 2 bases, and the junction held 3 bases outside the gene matches. The CDR3 extends over 14 amino acids. Germline V gene lookup returns CDR1 SEHNR and CDR2 FQNEAQ (reference sequence). CDR3 loop: CASSFGGVAYEQYF. CDR3 sequence (DNA): TGTGCCAGCAGCTTCGGGGGGGTCGCCTACGAGCAGTACTTC. Using reference TRBV7-9 and TRBJ2-7 for the parts outside the CDR3, the full variable domain is DTGVSQNPRHKITKRGQNVTFRCDPISEHNRLYWYRQTLGQGPEFLTYFQNEAQLEKSRLLSDRFSAERPKGSFSTLEIQRTEQGDSAMYLCASSFGGVAYEQYFGPGTRLTVT.

The V and J genes are TRBV20-1 and TRBJ1-5; D gene ambiguous. Per germline, CDR1 DFQATT and CDR2 SNEGSKA (reference sequence). The CDR3 spans 13 residues. With 5 bases removed from V and 0 bases from J, the gap between germline ends came to 8 bases. In DNA form, the CDR3 reads TGCAGTGCTCGGGCATATAGCAATCAGCCCCAGCATTTT. Residues: CSARAYSNQPQHF.

The rearrangement uses TRBV18 and TRBJ2-2; no firm D call. The CDR3 consists of 13 residues. Trimming removed 4 bases at V and 6 bases at J, with 9 bases between. Germline V gene data show CDR1 as KGHSH and CDR2 as LQKENI. The CDR3 protein is CASSLLQAGELFF. The CDR3 DNA reads TGTGCCAGCTCACTCCTCCAGGCCGGGGAGCTGTTTTTT.

The chain joins TRBV12-3 or TRBV12-4 to TRBJ1-2, with D unresolved. This CDR3 has 11 residues. V lost 3 bases and J 8 bases, leaving 7 bases between the germline ends. The CDR3 DNA reads TGTGCCAGCAGTTTTGGCGGGGGCTACACCTTC. It yields the protein CASSFGGGYTF.

The genes are TRBV6-4 and TRBJ1-6, with 8 bases matching TRBD1. CDR1 is MRHNA and CDR2 is SNTAGT in the germline V gene. This CDR3 has 14 amino acids. V shed 4 bases and J 9 bases; nucleotides not matched to a gene: 5. CDR3 sequence: CASSVRTGRSPLHF. CDR3 in DNA: TGTGCCAGCAGTGTTCGGACAGGGCGTTCACCCCTCCACTTT.

The J gene is TRBJ1-1, the V gene TRBV7-3, with 7 bases that match TRBD1. CDR3 length: 15 amino acids. With 0 bases clipped from V and 1 base from J, the junction kept 2 bases outside the gene matches. Germline values: CDR1 SGHTA, CDR2 FQGTGA. The CDR3: CASSLTTGSNTEAFF. CDR3 bases: TGTGCCAGCAGCTTAACGACAGGGTCGAACACTGAAGCTTTCTTT. The full variable domain, rest sourced from reference TRBV7-3 and TRBJ1-1, is GAGVSQTPSNKVTEKGKYVELRCDPISGHTALYWYRQSLGQGPEFLIYFQGTGAADDSGLPNDRFFAVRPEGSVSTLKIQRTERGDSAVYLCASSLTTGSNTEAFFGQGTRLTVV.

The chain carries TRBV5-4 and TRBJ2-1; unclear D gene. The ends were cut back, 0 bases at V and 1 base at J, with 8 bases in the middle. The CDR3 loop spans 15 amino acids. Germline-derived CDR1 and CDR2 are SGHNT and YYREEE (reference sequence). CDR3 bases: TGTGCCAGCAGCTTGGATTTTGGATCCTACAATGAGCAGTTCTTC. Translated, it gives CASSLDFGSYNEQFF.

This chain uses TRBV6-5 with TRBJ2-7; D remains unclear. Trimming shortened V by 0 bases and J by 13 bases, and 13 bases separated the two germline ends. The CDR3 spans 12 residues. Germline lookup yields CDR1 MNHEY and CDR2 SVGAGI. The CDR3 bases are TGTGCCAGCAGTTACTCGACTGGTTCACCTTACTTC. This gives the protein CASSYSTGSPYF.

This rearrangement joins TRBV12-3 or TRBV12-4 to TRBJ2-7; D gene uncertain. V was cut by 5 bases and J by 2 bases, with 13 bases left in between. The CDR3 is 14 residues long. CDR3 sequence: CASSRPPEAYEQYF. CDR3 DNA: TGTGCCAGCAGTCGACCCCCCGAAGCCTACGAGCAGTACTTC.

This clonotype was picked up a small number of times. This rearrangement joins TRBV29-1 to TRBJ1-1, with D perhaps matching TRBD1 (6 bases). CDR1 and CDR2 from the germline V gene are SQVTM and ANQGSEA. V gave up 6 bases and J gave up 5 bases, with 16 bases separating them. The CDR3 has 13 residues. CDR3 coding DNA: TGCAGCGTGGCCACAGTAACAGGGACTGAAGCTTTCTTT. It is translated as CSVATVTGTEAFF.

The chain carries TRBV28 and TRBJ2-7; 10 bases are shared with TRBD1. The CDR3 runs 11 residues. Germline CDR1 reads MDHEN; CDR2 reads SYDVKM. The CDR3 spells CATGTGVEQYV. The CDR3 coding sequence is TGTGCGACCGGGACAGGGGTCGAGCAGTACGTC.

This clonotype was observed once. The rearrangement uses TRBV7-9 and TRBJ2-1, with D perhaps TRBD2 (6 bases). This CDR3 is built from 16 residues. V dropped 6 bases and J dropped 4 bases, with 19 bases sitting between them. In germline, CDR1 is SEHNR, CDR2 FQNEAQ (reference sequence). CDR3 DNA: TGTGCCAGCAGTTTGCTGACTAGTGAGGCATACAATGAGCAGTTCTTC. The encoded protein is CASSLLTSEAYNEQFF.

The chain combines TRBV29-1 with TRBJ1-5; D possibly corresponds to TRBD1 (6 bases). CDR1 SQVTM and CDR2 ANQGSEA come from the germline V gene. This CDR3 contains 12 residues. V dropped 6 bases and J dropped 4 bases, with 10 bases sitting between them. The CDR3 DNA sequence: TGCAGCGTCCAAGGGGGTAATCAGCCCCAGCATTTT. This encodes CSVQGGNQPQHF.

This chain joins TRBV24-1 and TRBJ2-1; TRBD2 matches 8 bases. V lost 10 bases, J lost 5 bases, and 9 bases stayed unmatched. The CDR3 has 14 amino acids. Per germline, CDR1 KGHDR and CDR2 SFDVKD. DNA for the CDR3: TGTGCCACGGGCCGAGCGGGGGCGAACAATGAGCAGTTCTTC. This sequence encodes CATGRAGANNEQFF.

J is TRBJ2-1 and V is TRBV28, with 12 bases that match TRBD2. The CDR3 has 19 amino acids. Germline trimming cut 0 bases from V and 0 bases from J; bases unmatched to any gene: 6. Germline CDR1 and CDR2: MDHEN and SYDVKM. The CDR3 region has the DNA TGTGCCAGCAGTTTATGGGGACTAGCGGGCGTAAGCTCCTACAATGAGCAGTTCTTC. This translates into CASSLWGLAGVSSYNEQFF.